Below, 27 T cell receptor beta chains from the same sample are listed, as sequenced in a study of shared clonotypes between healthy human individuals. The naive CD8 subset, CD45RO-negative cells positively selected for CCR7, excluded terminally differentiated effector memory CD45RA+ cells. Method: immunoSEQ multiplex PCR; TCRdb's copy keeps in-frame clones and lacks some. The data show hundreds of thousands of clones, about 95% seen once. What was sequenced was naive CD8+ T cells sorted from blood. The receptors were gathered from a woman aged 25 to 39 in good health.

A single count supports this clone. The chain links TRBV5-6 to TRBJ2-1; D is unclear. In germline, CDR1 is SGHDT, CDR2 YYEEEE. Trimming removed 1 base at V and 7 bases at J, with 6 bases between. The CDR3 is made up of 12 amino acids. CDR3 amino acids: CASSLPANEQFF. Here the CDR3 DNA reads TGTGCCAGCAGCTTGCCCGCAAATGAGCAGTTCTTC.

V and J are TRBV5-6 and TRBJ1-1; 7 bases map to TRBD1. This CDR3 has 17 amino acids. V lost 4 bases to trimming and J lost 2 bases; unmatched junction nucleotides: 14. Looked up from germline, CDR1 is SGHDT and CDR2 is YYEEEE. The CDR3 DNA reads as TGTGCCAGCAGCAATCATGAAAAGACAGGGCCAAACACTGAAGCTTTCTTT. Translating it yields CASSNHEKTGPNTEAFF.

The CDR3 reads CASRSDRPVSSGANVLTF. In DNA form, the CDR3 reads TGTGCCAGCAGATCAGACAGGCCGGTGAGCTCTGGGGCCAACGTCCTGACTTTC. V and J are TRBV9 and TRBJ2-6, with D perhaps TRBD1 (6 bases). Germline V CDR1 and CDR2: SGDLS, YYNGEE. Trimming took 5 bases from V and 0 from J, leaving 18 bases between them. The CDR3 runs to 18 residues.

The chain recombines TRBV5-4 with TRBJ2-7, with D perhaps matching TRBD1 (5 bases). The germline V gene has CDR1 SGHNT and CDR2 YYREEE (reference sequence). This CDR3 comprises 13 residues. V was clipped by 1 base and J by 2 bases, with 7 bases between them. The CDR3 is CASSLPDTYEQYF. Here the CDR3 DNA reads TGTGCCAGCAGCTTGCCGGACACCTACGAGCAGTACTTC.

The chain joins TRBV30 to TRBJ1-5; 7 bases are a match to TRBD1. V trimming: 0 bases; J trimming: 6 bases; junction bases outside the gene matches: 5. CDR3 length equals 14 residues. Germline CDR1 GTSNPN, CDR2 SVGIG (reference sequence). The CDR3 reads CAWSVRGGIQPQHF. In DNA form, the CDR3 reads TGTGCCTGGAGTGTTAGAGGGGGCATTCAGCCCCAGCATTTT.

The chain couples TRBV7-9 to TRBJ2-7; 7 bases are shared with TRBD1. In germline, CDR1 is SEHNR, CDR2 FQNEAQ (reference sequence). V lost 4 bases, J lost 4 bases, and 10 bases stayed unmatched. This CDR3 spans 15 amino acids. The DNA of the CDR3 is TGTGCCAGCAGCTCAACCGGGACAGAACTTTACGAGCAGTACTTC. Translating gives CASSSTGTELYEQYF. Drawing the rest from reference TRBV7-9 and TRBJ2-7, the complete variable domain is DTGVSQNPRHKITKRGQNVTFRCDPISEHNRLYWYRQTLGQGPEFLTYFQNEAQLEKSRLLSDRFSAERPKGSFSTLEIQRTEQGDSAMYLCASSSTGTELYEQYFGPGTRLTVT.

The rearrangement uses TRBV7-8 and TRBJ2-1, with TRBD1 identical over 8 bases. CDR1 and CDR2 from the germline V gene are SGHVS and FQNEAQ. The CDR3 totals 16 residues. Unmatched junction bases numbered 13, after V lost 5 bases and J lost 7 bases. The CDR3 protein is CASSRRVGQGGNEQFF. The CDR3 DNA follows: TGTGCCAGCAGCCGGAGAGTAGGACAGGGAGGAAATGAGCAGTTCTTC. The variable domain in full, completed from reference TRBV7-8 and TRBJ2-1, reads GAGVSQSPRYKVAKRGQDVALRCDPISGHVSLFWYQQALGQGPEFLTYFQNEAQLDKSGLPSDRFFAERPEGSVSTLKIQRTQQEDSAVYLCASSRRVGQGGNEQFFGPGTRLTVL.

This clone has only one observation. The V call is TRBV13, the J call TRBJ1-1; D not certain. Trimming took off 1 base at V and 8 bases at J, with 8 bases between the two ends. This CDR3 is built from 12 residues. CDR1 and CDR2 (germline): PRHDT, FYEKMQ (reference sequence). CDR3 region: CASSLVGDEAFF. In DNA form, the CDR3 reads TGTGCCAGCAGCTTAGTGGGAGACGAAGCTTTCTTT.

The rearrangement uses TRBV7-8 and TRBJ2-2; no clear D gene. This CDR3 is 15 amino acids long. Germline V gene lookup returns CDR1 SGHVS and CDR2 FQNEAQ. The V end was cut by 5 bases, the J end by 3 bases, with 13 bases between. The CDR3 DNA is TGTGCCAGCAGCGCCCAGATTCTATACACCGGGGAGCTGTTTTTT. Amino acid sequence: CASSAQILYTGELFF.

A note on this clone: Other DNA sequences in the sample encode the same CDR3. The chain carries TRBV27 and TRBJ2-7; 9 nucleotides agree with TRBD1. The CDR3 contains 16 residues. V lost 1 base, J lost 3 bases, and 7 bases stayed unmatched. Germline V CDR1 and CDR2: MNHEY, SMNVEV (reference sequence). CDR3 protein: CASSLYPGTGSYEQYF. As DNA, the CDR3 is TGTGCCAGCAGTTTATATCCCGGGACAGGGAGCTACGAGCAGTACTTC.

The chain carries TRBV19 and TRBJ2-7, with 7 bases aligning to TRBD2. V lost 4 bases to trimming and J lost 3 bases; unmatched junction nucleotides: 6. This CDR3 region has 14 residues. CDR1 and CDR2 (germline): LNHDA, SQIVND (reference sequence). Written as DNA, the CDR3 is TGTGCCAGTAGTAGGCTAGCGGCCGGCTACGAGCAGTACTTC. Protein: CASSRLAAGYEQYF.

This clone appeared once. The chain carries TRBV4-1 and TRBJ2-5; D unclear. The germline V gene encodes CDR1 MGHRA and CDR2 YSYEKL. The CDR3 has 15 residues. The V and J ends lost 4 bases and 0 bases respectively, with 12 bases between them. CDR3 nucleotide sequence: TGCGCCAGCAGCCCCCGGACGGCGTACCAAGAGACCCAGTACTTC. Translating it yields CASSPRTAYQETQYF.

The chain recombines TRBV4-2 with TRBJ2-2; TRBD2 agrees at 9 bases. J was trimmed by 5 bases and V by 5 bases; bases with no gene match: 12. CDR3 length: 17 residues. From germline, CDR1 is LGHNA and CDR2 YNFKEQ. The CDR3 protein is CASSLGRLAGLTGELFF. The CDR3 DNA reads TGTGCCAGCAGCTTAGGGAGGCTAGCGGGATTGACCGGGGAGCTGTTTTTT.

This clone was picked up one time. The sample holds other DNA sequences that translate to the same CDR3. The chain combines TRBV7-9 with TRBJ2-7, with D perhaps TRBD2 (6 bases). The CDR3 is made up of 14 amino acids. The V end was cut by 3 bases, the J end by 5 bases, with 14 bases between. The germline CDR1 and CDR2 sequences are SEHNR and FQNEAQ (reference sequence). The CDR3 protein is CASSFGGSGHEQYF. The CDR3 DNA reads TGTGCCAGCAGCTTTGGGGGGAGTGGCCACGAGCAGTACTTC.

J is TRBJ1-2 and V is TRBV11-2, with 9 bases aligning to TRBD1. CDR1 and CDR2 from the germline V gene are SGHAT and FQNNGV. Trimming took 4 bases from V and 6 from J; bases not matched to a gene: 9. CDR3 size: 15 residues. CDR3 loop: CASSSRQGVIHGYTF. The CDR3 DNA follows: TGTGCCAGCAGCTCCAGACAGGGGGTTATCCATGGCTACACCTTC.

CDR3 in amino acids: CSARLANEQFF. DNA of the CDR3: TGCAGTGCTCGACTAGCAAATGAGCAGTTCTTC. This chain links TRBV20-1 with TRBJ2-1, with 7 bases matching TRBD2. The CDR3 runs 11 residues. CDR1 is DFQATT, CDR2 SNEGSKA, per germline (reference sequence). Germline trimming cut 5 bases from V and 7 bases from J; bases unmatched to any gene: 2.

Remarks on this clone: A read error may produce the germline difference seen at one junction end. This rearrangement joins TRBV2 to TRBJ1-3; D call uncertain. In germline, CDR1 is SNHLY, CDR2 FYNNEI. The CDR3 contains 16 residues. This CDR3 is CASTETTVFPGNTIYF. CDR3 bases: TGTGCCAGCACTGAAACGACGGTCTTTCCTGGAAACACCATATATTTT.

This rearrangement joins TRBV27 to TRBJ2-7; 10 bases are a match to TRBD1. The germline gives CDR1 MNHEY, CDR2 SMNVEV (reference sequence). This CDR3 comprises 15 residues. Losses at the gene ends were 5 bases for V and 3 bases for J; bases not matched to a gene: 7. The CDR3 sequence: CASSPRQGAVYEQYF. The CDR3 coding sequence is TGTGCCAGCAGTCCACGACAGGGGGCGGTCTACGAGCAGTACTTC.

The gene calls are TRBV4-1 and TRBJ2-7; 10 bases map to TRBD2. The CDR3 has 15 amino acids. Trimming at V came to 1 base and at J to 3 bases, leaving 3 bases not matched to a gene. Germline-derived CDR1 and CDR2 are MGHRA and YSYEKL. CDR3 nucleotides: TGCGCCAGCAGCCAAGGGACTAGCGGAATCTACGAGCAGTACTTC. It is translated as CASSQGTSGIYEQYF.

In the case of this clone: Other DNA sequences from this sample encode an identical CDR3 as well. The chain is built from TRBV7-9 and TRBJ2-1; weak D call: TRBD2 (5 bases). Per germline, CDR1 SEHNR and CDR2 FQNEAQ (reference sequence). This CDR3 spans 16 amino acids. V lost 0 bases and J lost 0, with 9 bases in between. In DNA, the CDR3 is TGTGCCAGCAGCTTAGCAAGCGGAGGCTCCTACAATGAGCAGTTCTTC. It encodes CASSLASGGSYNEQFF.

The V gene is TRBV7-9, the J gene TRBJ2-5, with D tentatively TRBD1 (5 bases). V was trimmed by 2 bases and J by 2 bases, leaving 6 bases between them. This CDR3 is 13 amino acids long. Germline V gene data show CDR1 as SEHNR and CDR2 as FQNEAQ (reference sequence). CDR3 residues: CASSLNRQETQYF. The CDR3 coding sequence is TGTGCCAGCAGCTTAAACAGGCAAGAGACCCAGTACTTC.

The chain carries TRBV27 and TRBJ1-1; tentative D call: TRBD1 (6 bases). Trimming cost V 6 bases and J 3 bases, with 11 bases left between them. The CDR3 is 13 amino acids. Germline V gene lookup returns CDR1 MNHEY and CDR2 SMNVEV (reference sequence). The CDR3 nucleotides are TGTGCCAGCAGCTCAGGGGTGTACACTGAAGCTTTCTTT. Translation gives CASSSGVYTEAFF.

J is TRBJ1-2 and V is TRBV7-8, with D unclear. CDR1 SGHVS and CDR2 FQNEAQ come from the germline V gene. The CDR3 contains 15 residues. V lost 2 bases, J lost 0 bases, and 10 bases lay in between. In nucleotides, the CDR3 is TGTGCCAGCAGCTTAATTTCAGATGCTAACTATGGCTACACCTTC. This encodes CASSLISDANYGYTF.

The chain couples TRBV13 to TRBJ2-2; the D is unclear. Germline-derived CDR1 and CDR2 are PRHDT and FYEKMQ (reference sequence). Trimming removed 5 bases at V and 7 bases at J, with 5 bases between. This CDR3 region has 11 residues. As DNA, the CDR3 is TGTGCCAGCAGCCAGGTCGGGGAGCTGTTTTTT. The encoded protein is CASSQVGELFF.

The CDR3: CASSDRGGLNTEAFF. CDR3 DNA: TGTGCCAGCAGCGACCGAGGGGGCCTGAACACTGAAGCTTTCTTT. The chain has TRBV11-2 and TRBJ1-1; 7 bases align to TRBD1. Germline values: CDR1 SGHAT, CDR2 FQNNGV. The ends lost 5 bases at V and 0 bases at J; junction bases unmatched: 6. This CDR3 comprises 15 residues. Complete variable domain (other parts from reference TRBV11-2 and TRBJ1-1): EAGVAQSPRYKIIEKRQSVAFWCNPISGHATLYWYQQILGQGPKLLIQFQNNGVVDDSQLPKDRFSAERLKGVDSTLKIQPAKLEDSAVYLCASSDRGGLNTEAFFGQGTRLTVV.

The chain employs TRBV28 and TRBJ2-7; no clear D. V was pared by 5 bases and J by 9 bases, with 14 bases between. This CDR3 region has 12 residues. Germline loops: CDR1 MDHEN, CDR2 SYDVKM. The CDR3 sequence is CASSPRGPGQYF. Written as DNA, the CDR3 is TGTGCCAGCAGTCCCCGCGGCCCGGGGCAGTACTTC.

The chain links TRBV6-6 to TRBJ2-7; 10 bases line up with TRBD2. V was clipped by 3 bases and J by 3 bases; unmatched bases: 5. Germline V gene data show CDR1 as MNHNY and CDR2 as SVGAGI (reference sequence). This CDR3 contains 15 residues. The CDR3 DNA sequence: TGTGCCAGCAGTTATCCGGAGCGGGAGGGCTACGAGCAGTACTTC. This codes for CASSYPEREGYEQYF.